This entry lists 32 T cell receptor beta chains sequenced from one sample in a study of blood T cells in healthy people across ages (dated by TCRdb to between 2014 and 2016). The receptor library was made with 5' RACE. Instrument used: Illumina HiSeq 2500. A second PCR of roughly 7 to 12 cycles was run with a J-beta primer mix and a sample-barcoded 5' primer. TCRdb ran its own pipeline on the public reads, namely fastp trimming at Q25 and MiXCR clone calling, and kept in-frame beta chains. CDR3 protein sequences are deduplicated, and each keeps its most common genes and DNA. In this sample the table shows some 1.4 million distinct CDR3 sequences, roughly 40% of which occur a single time. Of the sample, 7.9% falls within the top ten clones. The sample consisted of blood. The receptors shown here come from a woman between 18 and 29 years old in good health.

This sequence joins TRBV6-1 and TRBJ1-1, with 8 bases lining up with TRBD1. Germline V CDR1 and CDR2: MNHNS, SASEGT. CDR3 length: 15 amino acids. V gave up 8 bases and J gave up 2 bases; unmatched junction bases: 10. The CDR3 is CASDRGSTGNTEAFF. Here the CDR3 DNA reads TGTGCCAGCGACAGGGGCTCAACCGGTAACACTGAAGCTTTCTTT.

This clonotype was seen a handful of times. The CDR3 here is CSAFPHERGLVHEQYF. Here the CDR3 DNA reads TGCAGTGCGTTTCCACACGAGCGGGGGTTAGTGCACGAGCAGTACTTC. The rearrangement joins TRBV20-1 to TRBJ2-7; 8 bases match TRBD2. CDR3 length: 16 amino acids. Unmatched junction bases numbered 18, after V lost 6 bases and J lost 5 bases. CDR1 is DFQATT, CDR2 SNEGSKA, per germline (reference sequence).

The chain is built from TRBV6-5 and TRBJ1-2; TRBD1 might be the D (6 bases). Trimming shortened V by 0 bases and J by 8 bases, and 16 bases separated the two germline ends. The CDR3 has 15 amino acids. The germline V gene encodes CDR1 MNHEY and CDR2 SVGAGI. DNA for the CDR3: TGTGCCAGCAGTTACTCGAGTAGGGGGGGCACGGGCTACACCTTC. Translated, it gives CASSYSSRGGTGYTF.

A few counts support this clonotype. This chain joins TRBV7-9 and TRBJ2-1; D is ambiguous. Germline assignment: CDR1 SEHNR and CDR2 FQNEAQ (reference sequence). The CDR3 totals 17 residues. Trimming removed 0 bases from V and 1 base from J, with 13 bases in between. CDR3 in amino acids: CASSLALEGSSYNEQFF. Written as DNA, the CDR3 is TGTGCCAGCAGCTTAGCCCTAGAAGGGTCGTCCTACAATGAGCAGTTCTTC.

The J gene is TRBJ2-1, the V gene TRBV29-1; D not certain. The CDR3 loop spans 11 amino acids. Per germline, CDR1 SQVTM and CDR2 ANQGSEA. Trimming took 3 bases from V and 7 from J, leaving 7 bases between them. The CDR3 DNA is TGCAGCGTTGATAAGAGGAATGAGCAGTTCTTC. Amino acid sequence: CSVDKRNEQFF.

The rearrangement joins TRBV27 to TRBJ1-2; perhaps TRBD1 as D (5 bases). CDR3 length: 13 amino acids. The germline V gene has CDR1 MNHEY and CDR2 SMNVEV (reference sequence). V gave up 5 bases and J gave up 3 bases, with 10 bases separating them. The CDR3 DNA sequence: TGTGCCAGCAGTGATGGCAGGGACTATGGCTACACCTTC. It is translated as CASSDGRDYGYTF.

The chain has TRBV27 and TRBJ1-4, with TRBD1 identical over 7 bases. The V gene end was trimmed by 6 bases and the J gene end by 0 bases; junction bases not matched to a gene: 1. Germline V gives CDR1 MNHEY, CDR2 SMNVEV (reference sequence). The CDR3 extends over 14 amino acids. The CDR3 DNA follows: TGTGCCAGCAGACAGGGGCCAACTAATGAAAAACTGTTTTTT. Its protein is CASRQGPTNEKLFF.

This clonotype was picked up a small number of times. V is TRBV20-1 and J is TRBJ2-3, with 8 bases lining up with TRBD2. The CDR3 spans 13 residues. CDR1 DFQATT and CDR2 SNEGSKA come from the germline V gene (reference sequence). V shed 4 bases and J 4 bases; nucleotides not matched to a gene: 4. This CDR3 reads CSATPGGADTQYF. DNA of the CDR3: TGCAGTGCTACCCCCGGGGGGGCAGATACGCAGTATTTT.

The rearrangement links TRBV7-2 to TRBJ2-1; 11 positions match TRBD2. Germline CDR1 SGHTA, CDR2 FQGNSA. The J segment lost 6 bases and the V segment lost 2 bases, leaving 6 bases of the junction unmatched. There are 16 residues in the CDR3. In nucleotides, the CDR3 is TGTGCCAGCAGCTTATCTTTAGCGGGGGGGCCCAATGAGCAGTTCTTC. Encoded protein: CASSLSLAGGPNEQFF.

Only a few counts were recorded for this clonotype. The J gene is TRBJ2-1, the V gene TRBV27, with TRBD1 as a possible D gene (5 bases). Germline CDR1 is MNHEY and CDR2 is SMNVEV (reference sequence). This CDR3 is 16 amino acids long. Trimming pared 6 bases from V and 0 bases from J, leaving 15 bases between. The DNA for the CDR3 is TGTGCCAGCAGAAAAGGGGTCCAAAGCTCCTACAATGAGCAGTTCTTC. Amino acids: CASRKGVQSSYNEQFF.

The V call is TRBV7-2, the J call TRBJ2-7; D not certain. The germline gives CDR1 SGHTA, CDR2 FQGNSA. This CDR3 is built from 13 residues. The germline V and J ends were trimmed by 3 bases and 4 bases, with 10 bases remaining between them. CDR3 sequence: CASSLYNNYEQYF. The CDR3 DNA reads as TGTGCCAGCAGCTTGTACAATAATTACGAGCAGTACTTC. The full variable domain, its missing parts supplied by reference TRBV7-2 and TRBJ2-7, is GAGVSQSPSNKVTEKGKDVELRCDPISGHTALYWYRQSLGQGLEFLIYFQGNSAPDKSGLPSDRFSAERTGGSVSTLTIQRTQQEDSAVYLCASSLYNNYEQYFGPGTRLTVT.

This clonotype was counted many times. The junction does not match germline at one end; this may be a read error. V usage is TRBV6-5 and J usage is TRBJ2-2; D is unresolved. CDR1 is MNHEY, CDR2 SVGAGI, per germline. The CDR3 consists of 13 residues. The CDR3, as DNA: TGCGCCAGCAGCCCGTCCAACACCGGGGAGCTGTTTTTT. Translation: CASSPSNTGELFF.

This chain links TRBV20-1 with TRBJ2-3; D call uncertain. Germline assignment: CDR1 DFQATT and CDR2 SNEGSKA (reference sequence). Deletions cut 5 bases from V and 8 bases from J, with 11 bases between. This CDR3 spans 11 amino acids. The DNA of the CDR3 is TGCAGTGCTGGCTTTGTTGGTACGCAGTATTTT. It specifies CSAGFVGTQYF.

With respect to this clonotype: At one boundary the junction diverges from the germline segment, which might be a read error. V and J are TRBV29-1 and TRBJ1-2; a possible D gene is TRBD1 (6 bases). Germline-derived CDR1 and CDR2 are SQVTM and ANQGSEA. The CDR3 covers 14 residues. CDR3 protein: CSVTTGLANYGHTF. The CDR3, as DNA: TGCAGCGTCACCACAGGGTTAGCTAACTATGGCCACACCTTC.

The J gene is TRBJ1-4, the V gene TRBV27; TRBD1 agrees at 7 bases. Trimming took 4 bases from V and 4 from J; bases not matched to a gene: 15. The CDR3 is 18 amino acids. Germline values: CDR1 MNHEY, CDR2 SMNVEV (reference sequence). The CDR3 loop reads CASSSSPNFGQVNEKLFF. The CDR3 coding sequence is TGTGCCAGCAGTTCTTCCCCTAACTTTGGACAGGTTAATGAAAAACTGTTTTTT.

The genes are TRBV15 and TRBJ2-5; D is ambiguous. Germline values: CDR1 LNHNV, CDR2 YYDKDF (reference sequence). The CDR3 is made up of 13 amino acids. V was pared by 0 bases and J by 4 bases, with 6 bases between. The CDR3: CATSRDIAETQYF. CDR3 bases: TGTGCCACCAGCAGAGATATTGCAGAGACCCAGTACTTC.

Only one count was recorded for this clonotype. The CDR3 loop reads CATGEGGGNGYTF. CDR3 DNA sequence: TGTGCCACCGGAGAGGGGGGGGGAAATGGCTACACCTTC. The chain employs TRBV27 and TRBJ1-2; the D gene is possibly TRBD1 (6 bases). Deletions cut 10 bases from V and 6 bases from J, with 18 bases between. This CDR3 contains 13 residues. From germline, CDR1 is MNHEY and CDR2 SMNVEV (reference sequence).

In the case of this clonotype: Germline and junction disagree at one end, which may indicate a read error. The chain carries TRBV20-1 and TRBJ2-1, with 8 bases identical to TRBD2. The V gene's germline CDR1 is DFQATT and CDR2 SNEGSKA (reference sequence). There are 14 residues in the CDR3. DNA of the CDR3: TGCAGTGCTGGAGATTCGAGCGGGAGTGGAGAGCAGTTCTTC. Protein: CSAGDSSGSGEQFF.

This clonotype occurred many times. This chain connects TRBV4-1 to TRBJ2-3, with D possibly TRBD1 on 6 matching bases. The length of the CDR3 is 15 residues. The germline V and J ends were trimmed by 6 bases and 0 bases, with 13 bases remaining between them. Germline assignment: CDR1 MGHRA and CDR2 YSYEKL. CDR3 amino acids: CASRNRELSTDTQYF. The CDR3 DNA reads as TGCGCCAGCAGAAACAGGGAACTGAGCACAGATACGCAGTATTTT.

CDR3 DNA: TGTGCCAGCAGCCGATACGGTATGAGCTCCTACGAGCAGTACTTC. Its protein is CASSRYGMSSYEQYF. This sequence joins TRBV6-5 and TRBJ2-7; D is ambiguous. V was pared by 6 bases and J by 0 bases, with 15 bases between. Germline CDR1 and CDR2: MNHEY and SVGAGI. This CDR3 contains 15 residues.

The CDR3 reads CASRDRARREKLFF. CDR3 nucleotide sequence: TGTGCCAGCAGGGACAGGGCGCGACGGGAAAAACTGTTTTTT. The genes are TRBV5-8 and TRBJ1-4, with 8 bases identical to TRBD1. The ends lost 5 bases at V and 8 bases at J; junction bases unmatched: 8. CDR3 length: 14 amino acids. Per germline, CDR1 SGHTS and CDR2 YDEGEE.

This clonotype turned up a few times. The chain uses TRBV20-1 and TRBJ1-2, with unresolved D. Trimming cost V 0 bases and J 4 bases, with 12 bases left between them. Germline V gene sequence: CDR1 DFQATT, CDR2 SNEGSKA (reference sequence). The CDR3 extends over 14 amino acids. The CDR3 nucleotides are TGCAGTGCTAGAGATACCCGGGCCCGCTATGGCTACACCTTC. Translation: CSARDTRARYGYTF.

The chain has TRBV4-2 and TRBJ2-1; 9 bases line up with TRBD2. The CDR3 covers 18 residues. Germline loops: CDR1 LGHNA, CDR2 YNFKEQ. V lost 5 bases and J lost 0; bases outside the gene matches: 11. CDR3 protein: CASSNRPSGVVSYNEQFF. The CDR3 DNA reads TGTGCCAGCAGCAACAGACCTAGCGGGGTGGTCTCCTACAATGAGCAGTTCTTC.

As to this clonotype: It may be a read error: a sequence one base away is much more abundant. The V gene is TRBV10-3, the J gene TRBJ2-7; TRBD1 or TRBD2 may be the D gene (5 bases each). Gene TRBJ2-5 matches the end of the DNA better, so the J call may be wrong. CDR1 is ENHRY, CDR2 SYGVKD, per germline. The CDR3 totals 11 residues. The CDR3: CATGPQGTQYF. DNA of the CDR3: TGTGCCACGGGACCACAAGGGACCCAGTACTTC.

The sample holds a few counts of this clonotype. CDR3 region: CAISEHRAGQGVNEQFF. CDR3 coding DNA: TGTGCCATCAGTGAACACCGTGCGGGACAGGGAGTAAATGAGCAGTTCTTC. The J gene is TRBJ2-1, the V gene TRBV10-3; 9 positions match TRBD1. Germline V gene lookup returns CDR1 ENHRY and CDR2 SYGVKD. The trim removed 3 bases at V and 7 bases at J, leaving 13 bases unmatched. The CDR3 length is 17 residues.

This clonotype was seen a single time. This chain links TRBV10-3 with TRBJ1-2; D remains unclear. V lost 7 bases to trimming and J lost 1 base, with 10 bases between them. Germline V gives CDR1 ENHRY, CDR2 SYGVKD. The length of the CDR3 is 13 residues. The CDR3 bases are TGTGCCATCAATTCTGGACTTAACTATGGCTACACCTTC. Protein product: CAINSGLNYGYTF.

V gene TRBV6-1 combines with J gene TRBJ2-3; D not certain. Germline assignment: CDR1 MNHNS and CDR2 SASEGT. The CDR3 contains 13 residues. Deletions cut 8 bases from V and 1 base from J, with 10 bases between. CDR3: CASGRVGTDTQYF. The CDR3 nucleotides are TGTGCCAGCGGGCGTGTCGGCACAGATACGCAGTATTTT.

This clonotype has more than one count but fewer than ten. The V call is TRBV7-6, the J call TRBJ2-5; 9 bases fit TRBD2. With V trimmed by 1 base and J by 1 base, 10 bases remained unmatched. The CDR3 is 18 amino acids. Germline assignment: CDR1 SGHVS and CDR2 FNYEAQ. CDR3 DNA: TGTGCCAGCAGCTTAGGGGTTTCGGCTAGCGGGGTCCAAGAGACCCAGTACTTC. It is translated as CASSLGVSASGVQETQYF.

There are a few counts of this clonotype. The chain couples TRBV20-1 to TRBJ2-1, with TRBD1 as a possible D gene (5 bases). The CDR3 has 12 residues. V shed 6 bases and J shed 7 bases, with 13 bases lying between them. The germline V gene has CDR1 DFQATT and CDR2 SNEGSKA (reference sequence). CDR3 in amino acids: CSALWSGNEQFF. DNA for the CDR3: TGCAGTGCCCTGTGGTCAGGGAATGAGCAGTTCTTC.

J is TRBJ1-1 and V is TRBV20-1, with 7 bases matching TRBD1. The CDR3 spans 14 residues. The ends lost 5 bases at V and 1 base at J; junction bases unmatched: 7. Germline CDR1 is DFQATT and CDR2 is SNEGSKA (reference sequence). CDR3 nucleotides: TGCAGTGCTGGGAAGGGACAGTGGAACACTGAAGCTTTCTTT. Residues: CSAGKGQWNTEAFF.

Ten or more counts support this clonotype. The CDR3 sequence is CASSLQGMGTEAFF. CDR3 in DNA: TGTGCCAGCAGCTTACAGGGGATGGGCACTGAAGCTTTCTTT. The J gene is TRBJ1-1, the V gene TRBV7-2; a weak D match, TRBD1 (6 bases). The V and J ends lost 2 bases and 4 bases respectively, with 11 bases between them. Germline V lookup: CDR1 SGHTA, CDR2 FQGNSA. The CDR3 is made up of 14 amino acids.

The CDR3 nucleotides read TGTGCCAGCAGTGACGAGTTCAGGGAAAGGAAAGACACTGAAGCTTTCTTT. It translates to CASSDEFRERKDTEAFF. V usage is TRBV2 and J usage is TRBJ1-1, with D possibly being TRBD1 (5 bases). The V end was cut by 3 bases, the J end by 3 bases, with 20 bases between. The CDR3 spans 17 residues. Germline V gene data show CDR1 as SNHLY and CDR2 as FYNNEI.